In this sample, the clone carrying this TCR beta chain turned up a few times. Its antigen remains unidentified. This table comes from immunoSEQ multiplex PCR, and its TCRdb copy is limited to in-frame clones, with some not included. The repertoire holds around 19,000 clones, 80% to 90% seen once, with approximately 24% in the top ten. The sample belongs to a study of OX40 agonist ivuxolimab in advanced cancers. Study-wide background: Each dose-escalation patient presented with hepatocellular carcinoma, melanoma, renal cell or head and neck cancer. Study-wide results and limits: Both CD4+ and CD8+ T cell populations in blood had undergone clonal expansion by week 6 at 0.1 to 3.0 mg/kg.

CDR1 is SNHLY, CDR2 FYNNEI, per germline. This CDR3 region has 15 residues. With 5 bases removed from V and 7 bases from J, the gap between germline ends came to 18 bases. This sequence joins TRBV2 and TRBJ1-5; weak D call: TRBD1 (5 bases). The TCR was taken from an adult with an advanced solid tumor such as melanoma, head and neck, liver or kidney cancer. The source material was CD4+ or CD8+ T cells sorted from blood, sampled in a trial of the OX40 agonist ivuxolimab. The CDR3 sequence: CASSRGGTGGQPQHF. The CDR3 nucleotides read TGTGCCAGCAGTAGAGGAGGGACTGGGGGACAGCCCCAGCATTTT.